This T cell receptor (beta chain) appears in the sequencing data of a study of shared T cell receptors in the human thymus. The assay was immunoSEQ multiplex PCR, and TCRdb's table has in-frame clones only and misses some. The sample has approximately 730,000 clones; around 85% are singletons. The germline CDR1 and CDR2 sequences are MGHRA and YSYEKL. V lost 0 bases and J 5 bases, leaving 14 bases between the germline ends. The CDR3 is made up of 16 amino acids. This sample was shared with a second study, whose subject was human thymus T cells. Per that study: All donors were healthy Finnish infants who were undergoing corrective surgery to treat congenital heart defects. The source of the thymus tissue was resections taken during corrective heart surgery. Thymic repertoires of unrelated individuals were reported in related research to overlap highly.

The TCR comes from a girl under two years old with a congenital heart defect. Material: thymocytes. The chain combines TRBV4-1 with TRBJ2-1; the D is unclear. CDR3 protein: CASSQDLQLVNNEQFF. The CDR3 DNA reads as TGCGCCAGCAGCCAAGATCTTCAGTTGGTGAACAATGAGCAGTTCTTC.